This T cell receptor (beta chain) was profiled in a study of T-cell memory formation after mild COVID-19. Study summary: TCR clusters largely stayed donor specific.

General observations from the study: Some responding clones appeared in pre-infection memory, suggesting cross-reactive memory joined.

cDNA libraries for TCR alpha and TCR beta, carrying sample barcodes and UMIs, came from 5'RACE with constant-segment primers. MiXCR was run by TCRdb on the 5' RACE reads, yielding one entry per CDR3 protein. The sample carries about 270,000 distinct CDR3 sequences, 18% recorded once. Details on this clonotype: Antigen: not known.

Germline CDR1 reads SNHLY; CDR2 reads FYNNEI. The CDR3 is 13 amino acids. Trimming shortened V by 6 bases and J by 5 bases, and 13 bases separated the two germline ends. Sequenced: PBMCs or a T cell subset sorted from them (not recorded which). The J gene is TRBJ2-5, the V gene TRBV2, with D perhaps matching TRBD1 or TRBD2 (5 bases each). The receptor was derived from a man between 18 and 29 years old who had mild COVID-19 (a few samples of this study predate the infection). Cell type and time point are not known. CDR3 in DNA: TGTGCCAGCAGAAGGGACCCCGGGGAGACCCAGTACTTC. It translates to CASRRDPGETQYF.